This T cell receptor beta chain was observed in a study of shared clonotypes between healthy human individuals. About the study: A couple of women and a few men aged 18 to 49 made up the donors.

Sequencing was performed with immunoSEQ multiplex PCR; in TCRdb, only in-frame clones are kept and a portion is missing. The sample records about 470,000 clones, around 79% being singletons. The CDR3 has 16 residues. Germline lookup yields CDR1 MDHEN and CDR2 SYDVKM. J gave up 2 bases and V 8 bases, and 14 bases lay outside the gene matches. Genomic DNA for unsorted samples, which was extracted with the QIAamp DNA Blood Mini kit, came from about 90 million PBMCs. The chain has TRBV28 and TRBJ1-2; the match to TRBD1 covers 7 bases. The source of this sequence is a woman between 40 and 55 years old in good health. Some clones in this sample may be carry-over from other donors' samples. Sequencing input: PBMCs. CDR3 sequence (DNA): TGTGCCAGCTCCTGGGGCAGGGGGAGTACGAACTATGGCTACACCTTC. Protein product: CASSWGRGSTNYGYTF.